Given below is one T cell receptor beta chain in context. This sample's TCRbeta library carried unique molecular identifier barcodes. MiXCR, run by TCRdb on the PCR reads, gives a single entry per CDR3 protein. The table records about 120,000 distinct CDR3 sequences, about 9.3% of them present only once. The source of the sample is a study of T-cell reconstitution after alpha-beta-depleted transplantation in children. Specimen: PBMCs from the stem cell graft donor, collected from the stem cell graft. This sequence originates from a human donor who donated a stem cell graft to a child with acute lymphoblastic leukemia.

The CDR3: CASSSRDGFYNEQFF. CDR3 DNA: TGTGCCAGCAGCTCCCGGGACGGATTTTACAATGAGCAGTTCTTC. The chain recombines TRBV9 with TRBJ2-1, with D perhaps matching TRBD1 or TRBD2 (5 bases each). CDR3 length: 15 residues. The V end was cut by 4 bases, the J end by 4 bases, with 15 bases between. Germline lookup yields CDR1 SGDLS and CDR2 YYNGEE.